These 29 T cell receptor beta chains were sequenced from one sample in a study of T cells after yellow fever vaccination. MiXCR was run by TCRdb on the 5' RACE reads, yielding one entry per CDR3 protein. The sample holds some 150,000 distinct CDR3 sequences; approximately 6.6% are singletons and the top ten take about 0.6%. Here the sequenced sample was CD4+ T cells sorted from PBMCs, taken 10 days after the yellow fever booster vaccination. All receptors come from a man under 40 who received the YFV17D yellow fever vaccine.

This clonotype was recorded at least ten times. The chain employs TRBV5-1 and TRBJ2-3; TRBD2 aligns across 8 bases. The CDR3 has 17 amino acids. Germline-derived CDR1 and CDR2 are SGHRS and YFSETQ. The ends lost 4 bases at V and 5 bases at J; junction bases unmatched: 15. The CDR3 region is CASSPPLAGRVKDTQYF. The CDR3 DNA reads TGCGCCAGCAGCCCACCCCTTGCCGGGAGGGTCAAAGATACGCAGTATTTT.

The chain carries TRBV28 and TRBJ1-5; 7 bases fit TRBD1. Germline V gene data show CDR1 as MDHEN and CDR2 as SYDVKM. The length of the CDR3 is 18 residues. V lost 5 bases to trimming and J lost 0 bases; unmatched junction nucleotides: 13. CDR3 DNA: TGTGCCAGCAGTCTCGCAGGGGGTCAAGATTATAGCAATCAGCCCCAGCATTTT. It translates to CASSLAGGQDYSNQPQHF.

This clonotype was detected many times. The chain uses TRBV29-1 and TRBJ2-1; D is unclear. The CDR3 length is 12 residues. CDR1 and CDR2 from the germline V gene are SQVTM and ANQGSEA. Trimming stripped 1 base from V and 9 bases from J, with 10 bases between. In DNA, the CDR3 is TGCAGCGTTGAAGGAGGCGCTGGTGAGCAGTTCTTC. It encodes CSVEGGAGEQFF.

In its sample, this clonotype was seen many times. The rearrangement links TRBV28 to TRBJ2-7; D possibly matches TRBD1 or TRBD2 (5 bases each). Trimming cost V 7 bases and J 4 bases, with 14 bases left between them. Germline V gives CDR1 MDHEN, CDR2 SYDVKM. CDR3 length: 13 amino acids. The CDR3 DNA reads TGTGCCAGCAAAGGGACGGGTTTTTACGAGCAGTACTTC. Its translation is CASKGTGFYEQYF.

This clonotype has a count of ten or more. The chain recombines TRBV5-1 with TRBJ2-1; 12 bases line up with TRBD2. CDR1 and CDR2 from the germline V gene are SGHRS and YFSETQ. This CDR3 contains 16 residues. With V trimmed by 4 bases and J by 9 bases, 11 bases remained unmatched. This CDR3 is CASSGWTSGTVSEQFF. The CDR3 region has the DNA TGCGCCAGCAGCGGATGGACTAGCGGGACGGTGAGTGAGCAGTTCTTC.

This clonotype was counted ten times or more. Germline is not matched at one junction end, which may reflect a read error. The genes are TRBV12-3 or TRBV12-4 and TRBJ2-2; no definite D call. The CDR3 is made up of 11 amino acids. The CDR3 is CASSLPGELFF. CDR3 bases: TGCGCCAGCAGCTTACCCGGGGAGCTGTTTTTT.

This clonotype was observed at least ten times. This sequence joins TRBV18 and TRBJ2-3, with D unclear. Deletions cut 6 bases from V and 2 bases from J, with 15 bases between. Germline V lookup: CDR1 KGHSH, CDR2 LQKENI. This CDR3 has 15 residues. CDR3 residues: CASSQMGRATDTQYF. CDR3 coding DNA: TGTGCCAGCTCCCAGATGGGAAGGGCCACAGATACGCAGTATTTT.

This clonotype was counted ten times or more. CDR3 amino acids: CASSLTSGNTDTQYF. CDR3 in DNA: TGCGCCAGCAGCCTGACTAGCGGAAACACAGATACGCAGTATTTT. V usage is TRBV5-1 and J usage is TRBJ2-3, with 9 bases fitting TRBD2. The CDR3 sequence is 15 residues long. Germline CDR1 SGHRS, CDR2 YFSETQ. Trimming removed 4 bases from V and 2 bases from J; junction bases left unmatched: 5.

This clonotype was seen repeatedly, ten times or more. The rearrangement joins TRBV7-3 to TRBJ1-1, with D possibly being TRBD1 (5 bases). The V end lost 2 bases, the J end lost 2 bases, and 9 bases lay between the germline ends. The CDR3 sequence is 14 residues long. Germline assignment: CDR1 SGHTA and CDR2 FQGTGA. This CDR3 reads CASSLWGFNTEAFF. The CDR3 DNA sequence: TGTGCCAGCAGCTTATGGGGGTTTAACACTGAAGCTTTCTTT.

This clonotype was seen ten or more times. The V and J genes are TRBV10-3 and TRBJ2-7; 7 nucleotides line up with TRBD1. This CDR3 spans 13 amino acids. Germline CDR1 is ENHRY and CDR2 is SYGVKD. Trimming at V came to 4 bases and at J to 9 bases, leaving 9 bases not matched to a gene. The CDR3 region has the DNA TGTGCCATCAGTGGTGGAGGAAAGGGGGCGCAGTACTTC. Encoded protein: CAISGGGKGAQYF.

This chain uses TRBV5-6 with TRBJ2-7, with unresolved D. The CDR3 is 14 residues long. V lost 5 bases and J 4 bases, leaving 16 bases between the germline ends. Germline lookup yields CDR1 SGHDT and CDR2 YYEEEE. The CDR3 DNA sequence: TGTGCCAGCAGACCCGGGCCACGCCTTTACGAGCAGTACTTC. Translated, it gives CASRPGPRLYEQYF.

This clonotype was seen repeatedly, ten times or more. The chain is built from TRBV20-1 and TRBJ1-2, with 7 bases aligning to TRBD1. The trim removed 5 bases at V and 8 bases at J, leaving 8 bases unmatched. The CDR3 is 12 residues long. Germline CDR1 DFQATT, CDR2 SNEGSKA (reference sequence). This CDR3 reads CSAVAGQAGYTF. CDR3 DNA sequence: TGCAGTGCTGTCGCCGGACAGGCCGGCTACACCTTC.

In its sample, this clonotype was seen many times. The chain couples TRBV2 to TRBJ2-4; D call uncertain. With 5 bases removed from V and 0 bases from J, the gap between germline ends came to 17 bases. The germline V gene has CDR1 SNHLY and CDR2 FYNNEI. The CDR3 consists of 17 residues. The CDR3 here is CASSTQPGALAKNIQYF. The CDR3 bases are TGTGCCAGCAGTACTCAACCCGGAGCCCTAGCCAAAAACATTCAGTACTTC.

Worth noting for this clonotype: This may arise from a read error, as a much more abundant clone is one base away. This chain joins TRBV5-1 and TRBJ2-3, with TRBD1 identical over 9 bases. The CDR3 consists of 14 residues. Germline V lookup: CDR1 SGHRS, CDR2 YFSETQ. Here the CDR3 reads CASSRTGAPDTKYF. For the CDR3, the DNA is TGCGCCAGCAGCAGGACAGGGGCCCCAGATACGAAGTATTTT.

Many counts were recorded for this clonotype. In nucleotides, the CDR3 is TGTGCCAGCAGTTACGGTGGGGTAAGCGAGCAGTACTTC. It codes for CASSYGGVSEQYF. The chain is built from TRBV6-6 and TRBJ2-7; D is unresolved. The germline V gene encodes CDR1 MNHNY and CDR2 SVGAGI (reference sequence). V lost 2 bases and J lost 6, with 11 bases in between. This CDR3 region has 13 residues.

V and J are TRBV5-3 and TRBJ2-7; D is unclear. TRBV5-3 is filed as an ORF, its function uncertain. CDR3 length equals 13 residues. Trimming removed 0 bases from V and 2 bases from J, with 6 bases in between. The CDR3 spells CARSLGEAYEQYF. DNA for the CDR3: TGTGCCAGAAGCTTGGGAGAGGCCTACGAGCAGTACTTC.

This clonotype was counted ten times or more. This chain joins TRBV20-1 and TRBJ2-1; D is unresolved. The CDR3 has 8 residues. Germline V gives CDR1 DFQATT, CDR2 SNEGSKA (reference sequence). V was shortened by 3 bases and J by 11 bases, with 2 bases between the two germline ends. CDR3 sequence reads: CSASKQFF. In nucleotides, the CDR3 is TGCAGTGCTAGTAAGCAGTTCTTC.

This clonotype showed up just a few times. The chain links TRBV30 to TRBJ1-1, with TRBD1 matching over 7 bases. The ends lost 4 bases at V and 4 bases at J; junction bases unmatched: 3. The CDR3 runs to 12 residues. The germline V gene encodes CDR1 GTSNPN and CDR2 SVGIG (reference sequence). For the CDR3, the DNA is TGTGCCTGGACCAGGGGGATCACTGAAGCTTTCTTT. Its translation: CAWTRGITEAFF.

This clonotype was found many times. In DNA form, the CDR3 reads TGCAGTGCTACACCCGACCGCGATGAGCAGTTCTTC. Residues: CSATPDRDEQFF. The rearrangement joins TRBV20-1 to TRBJ2-1; D not certain. The ends were cut back, 4 bases at V and 8 bases at J, with 12 bases in the middle. This CDR3 has 12 amino acids. Germline V lookup: CDR1 DFQATT, CDR2 SNEGSKA (reference sequence).

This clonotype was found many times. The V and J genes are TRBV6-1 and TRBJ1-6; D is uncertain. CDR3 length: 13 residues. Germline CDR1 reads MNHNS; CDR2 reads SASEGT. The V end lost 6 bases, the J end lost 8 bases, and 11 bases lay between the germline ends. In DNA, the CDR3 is TGTGCCAGCAGAGACGAGGGATATTCACCCCTCCACTTT. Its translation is CASRDEGYSPLHF.

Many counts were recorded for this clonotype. The CDR3 here is CSARTLAGYSSYNEQFF. For the CDR3, the DNA is TGCAGTGCTAGAACCCTAGCGGGCTATAGCTCCTACAATGAGCAGTTCTTC. The chain combines TRBV20-1 with TRBJ2-1; 8 bases map to TRBD2. The CDR3 totals 17 residues. Per germline, CDR1 DFQATT and CDR2 SNEGSKA (reference sequence). The J segment lost 0 bases and the V segment lost 2 bases, leaving 9 bases of the junction unmatched.

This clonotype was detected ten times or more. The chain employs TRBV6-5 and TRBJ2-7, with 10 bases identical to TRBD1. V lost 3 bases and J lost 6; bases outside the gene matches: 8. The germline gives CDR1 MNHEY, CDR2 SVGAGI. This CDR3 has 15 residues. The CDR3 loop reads CASSYLGTGEIEQYF. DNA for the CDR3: TGTGCCAGCAGTTATCTTGGGACAGGGGAGATCGAGCAGTACTTC.

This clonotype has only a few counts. The CDR3 DNA is TGCAGTGCTAGAGAATTTGGAGGGAGTAATGAAAAACTGTTTTTT. It is translated as CSAREFGGSNEKLFF. This rearrangement joins TRBV20-1 to TRBJ1-4; D is uncertain. This CDR3 is built from 15 residues. Germline V gene sequence: CDR1 DFQATT, CDR2 SNEGSKA (reference sequence). Trimming left V 0 bases short and J 4 bases short, with 12 bases between.

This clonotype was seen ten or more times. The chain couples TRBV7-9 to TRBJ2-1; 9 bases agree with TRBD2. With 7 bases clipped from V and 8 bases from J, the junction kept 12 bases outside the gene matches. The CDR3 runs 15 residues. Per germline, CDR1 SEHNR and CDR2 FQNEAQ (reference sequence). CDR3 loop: CASNIGMGLADEQFF. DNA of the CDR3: TGTGCCAGCAATATTGGGATGGGACTAGCAGATGAGCAGTTCTTC.

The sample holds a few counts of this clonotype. The CDR3 DNA reads as TGTGCCAGCTCACCGCGTCCCGGGACAGGGTCGGACACTGAAGCTTTCTTT. Translating gives CASSPRPGTGSDTEAFF. The chain joins TRBV18 to TRBJ1-1; 9 nucleotides line up with TRBD1. The germline V gene has CDR1 KGHSH and CDR2 LQKENI. Unmatched junction bases numbered 11, after V lost 3 bases and J lost 3 bases. The CDR3 consists of 17 residues.

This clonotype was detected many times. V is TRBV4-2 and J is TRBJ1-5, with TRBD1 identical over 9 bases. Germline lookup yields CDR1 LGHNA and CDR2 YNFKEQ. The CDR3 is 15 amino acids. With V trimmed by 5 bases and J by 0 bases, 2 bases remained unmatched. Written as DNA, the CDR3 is TGTGCCAGCAGCGGGACAGGGTATAGCAATCAGCCCCAGCATTTT. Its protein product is CASSGTGYSNQPQHF.

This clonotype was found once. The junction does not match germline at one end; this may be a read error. DNA of the CDR3: TGTGCCATCGGTGATGCCTCGACCTCTAGGGCGTACGAGCAGTACTTC. It translates to CAIGDASTSRAYEQYF. The chain uses TRBV10-3 and TRBJ2-7, with D unclear. CDR3 size: 16 residues. Looked up from germline, CDR1 is ENHRY and CDR2 is SYGVKD.

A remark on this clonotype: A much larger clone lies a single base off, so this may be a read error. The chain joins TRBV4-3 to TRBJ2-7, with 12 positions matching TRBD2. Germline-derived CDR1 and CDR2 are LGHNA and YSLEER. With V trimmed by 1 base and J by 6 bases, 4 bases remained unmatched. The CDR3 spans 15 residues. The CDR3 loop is CASSQGTSGTSEQYF. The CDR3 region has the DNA TGCGCCAGCAGCCAAGGGACTAGCGGGACTTCCGAGCAGTACTTC.

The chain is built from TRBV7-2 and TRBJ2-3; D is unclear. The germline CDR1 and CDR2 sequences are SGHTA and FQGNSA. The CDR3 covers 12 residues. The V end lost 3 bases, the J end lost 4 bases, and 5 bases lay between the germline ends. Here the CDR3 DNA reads TGTGCCAGCAGCTTTTTGTCAGATACGCAGTATTTT. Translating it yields CASSFLSDTQYF.